Here is one TCR beta chain with its context. At one boundary the junction diverges from the germline segment, which might be a read error. The data originate from a study of cytomegalovirus exposure and HLA in healthy donors. In the PCR, 60 Vbeta and 13 Jbeta primers were used. Libraries were prepared by immunoSEQ multiplex PCR; TCRdb keeps only in-frame clonotypes and omits some of them. The sample includes more than 90,000 clones. The sequenced material came from PBMCs. The TCR originated in a man in his forties or fifties in good health and CMV-seropositive.

As DNA, the CDR3 is TGTGCCAGCAGCATAGCTAGCGGGGACTCCTACGAGCAGTACTTC. Protein sequence: CASSIASGDSYEQYF. The chain links TRBV7-2 to TRBJ2-5; TRBD2 agrees at 9 bases. The J call may be faulty, since TRBJ2-7 better matches the DNA end. Germline V gene lookup returns CDR1 SGHTA and CDR2 FQGNSA. The CDR3 spans 15 residues.